The clone carrying this TCR beta chain has only a few counts. What it recognizes is unknown. Repertoires were generated with immunoSEQ multiplex PCR, while TCRdb's copy carries only in-frame clones and drops some. The sample shows about 62,000 clones, 75% to 90% of them seen only once. Time point denoted: week 11, during vaccination. Every vaccine dose comprised 300 ug of mutant IDH1 20-mer peptide plus topical imiquimod. The data derive from a study of a mutant IDH1 vaccine in newly diagnosed glioma. From germline, CDR1 is SGHVS and CDR2 FNYEAQ. V was clipped by 5 bases and J by 9 bases, with 14 bases between them. The CDR3 extends over 14 amino acids.

This chain links TRBV7-6 with TRBJ1-6; no reliable D call. Sequencing was performed on PBMCs, taken from a glioma patient whose treatment included an IDH1 peptide vaccine. The receptor was derived from a man aged 35 to 55 with glioma. The CDR3 loop is CASSRVSLSSPLHF. Written as DNA, the CDR3 is TGTGCCAGCAGCCGGGTGAGCCTCAGTTCACCCCTCCACTTT.